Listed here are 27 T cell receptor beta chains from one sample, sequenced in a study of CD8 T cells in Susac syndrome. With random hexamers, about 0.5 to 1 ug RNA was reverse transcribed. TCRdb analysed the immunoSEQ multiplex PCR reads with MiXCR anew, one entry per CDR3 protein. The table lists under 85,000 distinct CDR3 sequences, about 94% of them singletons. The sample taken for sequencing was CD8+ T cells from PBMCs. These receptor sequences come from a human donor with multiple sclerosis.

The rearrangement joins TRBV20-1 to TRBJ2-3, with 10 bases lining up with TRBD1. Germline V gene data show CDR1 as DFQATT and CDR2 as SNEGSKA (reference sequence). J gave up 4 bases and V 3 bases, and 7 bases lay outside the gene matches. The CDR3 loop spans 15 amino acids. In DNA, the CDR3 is TGCAGTGCTAGGGGTGGGACAGGGGAAGCAGATACGCAGTATTTT. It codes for CSARGGTGEADTQYF.

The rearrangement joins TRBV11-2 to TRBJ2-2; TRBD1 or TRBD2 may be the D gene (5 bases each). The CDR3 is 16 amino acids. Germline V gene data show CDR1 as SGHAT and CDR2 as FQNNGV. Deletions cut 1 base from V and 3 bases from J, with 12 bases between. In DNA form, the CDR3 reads TGTGCCAGCAGCTTAGCAAGTTCGGGGCACACCGGGGAGCTGTTTTTT. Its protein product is CASSLASSGHTGELFF.

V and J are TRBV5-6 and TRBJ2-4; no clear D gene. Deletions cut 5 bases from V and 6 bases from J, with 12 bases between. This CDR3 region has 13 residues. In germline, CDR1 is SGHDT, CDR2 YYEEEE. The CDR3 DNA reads TGTGCCAGCAGTCCCGAATCCGGAAACATTCAGTACTTC. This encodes CASSPESGNIQYF. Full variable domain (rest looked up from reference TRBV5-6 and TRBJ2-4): DAGVTQSPTHLIKTRGQQVTLRCSPKSGHDTVSWYQQALGQGPQFIFQYYEEEERQRGNFPDRFSGHQFPNYSSELNVNALLLGDSALYLCASSPESGNIQYFGAGTRLSVL.

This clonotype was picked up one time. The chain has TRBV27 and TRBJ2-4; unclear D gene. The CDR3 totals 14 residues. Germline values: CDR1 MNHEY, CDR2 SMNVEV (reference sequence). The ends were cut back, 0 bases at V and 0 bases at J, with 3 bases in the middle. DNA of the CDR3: TGTGCCAGCAGTTTATCTCCAGCCAAAAACATTCAGTACTTC. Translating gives CASSLSPAKNIQYF.

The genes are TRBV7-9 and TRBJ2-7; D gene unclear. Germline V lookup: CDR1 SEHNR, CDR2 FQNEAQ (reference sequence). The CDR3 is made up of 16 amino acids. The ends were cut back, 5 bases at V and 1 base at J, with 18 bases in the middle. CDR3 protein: CASSPPAPTDSYEQYF. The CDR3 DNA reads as TGTGCCAGCAGCCCCCCAGCACCGACGGATTCCTACGAGCAGTACTTC.

The CDR3 DNA is TGCGCCAGCAGCCACGACACATATCAGCCCCAGCATTTT. Amino acids: CASSHDTYQPQHF. V is TRBV4-1 and J is TRBJ1-5; no clear D. Germline V gives CDR1 MGHRA, CDR2 YSYEKL. V was cut by 3 bases and J by 5 bases, with 8 bases left in between. The CDR3 runs 13 residues.

CDR3 nucleotide sequence: TGTGCCAGCAGTGACGGGAGACTAGCTCCAGATACGCAGTATTTT. It encodes CASSDGRLAPDTQYF. V and J are TRBV6-4 and TRBJ2-3; 7 bases are shared with TRBD2. V shed 2 bases, J shed 4 bases, and the junction held 6 bases outside the gene matches. This CDR3 region has 15 residues. The germline CDR1 and CDR2 sequences are MRHNA and SNTAGT.

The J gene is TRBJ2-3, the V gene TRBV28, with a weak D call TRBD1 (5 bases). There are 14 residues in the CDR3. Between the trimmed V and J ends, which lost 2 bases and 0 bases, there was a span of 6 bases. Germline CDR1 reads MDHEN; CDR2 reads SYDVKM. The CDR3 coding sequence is TGTGCCAGCAGTTTACAGGGAAGCACAGATACGCAGTATTTT. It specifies CASSLQGSTDTQYF.

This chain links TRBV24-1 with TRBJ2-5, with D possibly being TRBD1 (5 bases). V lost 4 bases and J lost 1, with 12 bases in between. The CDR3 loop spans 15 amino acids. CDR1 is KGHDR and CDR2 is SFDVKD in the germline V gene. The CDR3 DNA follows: TGTGCCACCAGTGAAGTCTTGGGGCCCCAAGAGACCCAGTACTTC. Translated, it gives CATSEVLGPQETQYF.

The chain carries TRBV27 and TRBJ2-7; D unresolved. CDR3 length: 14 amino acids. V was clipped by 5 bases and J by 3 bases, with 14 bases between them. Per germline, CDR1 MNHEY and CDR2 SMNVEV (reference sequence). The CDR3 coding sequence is TGTGCCAGCAGTCCTTTGGCCACGTACTACGAGCAGTACTTC. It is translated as CASSPLATYYEQYF.

Written as DNA, the CDR3 is TGCAGTGCTAGGGACAGCCGTCTCTACGAGCAGTACTTC. Its translation: CSARDSRLYEQYF. The chain joins TRBV20-1 to TRBJ2-7, with D possibly matching TRBD1 (6 bases). Trimming cost V 3 bases and J 3 bases, with 12 bases left between them. The length of the CDR3 is 13 residues. Germline CDR1 reads DFQATT; CDR2 reads SNEGSKA (reference sequence).

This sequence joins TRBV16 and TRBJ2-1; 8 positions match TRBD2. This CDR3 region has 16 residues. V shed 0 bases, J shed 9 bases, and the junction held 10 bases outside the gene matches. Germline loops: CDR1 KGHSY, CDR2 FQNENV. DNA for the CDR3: TGTGCCAGCAGCCAATCGGGGGGACTAGTACTAAGTGAGCAGTTCTTC. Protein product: CASSQSGGLVLSEQFF.

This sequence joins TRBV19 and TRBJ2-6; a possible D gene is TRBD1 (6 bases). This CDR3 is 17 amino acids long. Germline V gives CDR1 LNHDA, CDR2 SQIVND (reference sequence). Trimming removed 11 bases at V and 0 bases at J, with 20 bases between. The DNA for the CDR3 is TGTGCCGTCTCCCTTAGGGACACCCACTCTGGGGCCAACGTCCTGACTTTC. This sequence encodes CAVSLRDTHSGANVLTF.

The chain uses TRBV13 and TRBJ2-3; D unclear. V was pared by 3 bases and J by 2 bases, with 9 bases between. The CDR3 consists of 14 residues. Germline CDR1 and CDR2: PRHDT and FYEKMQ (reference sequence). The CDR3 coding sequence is TGTGCCAGCAGCTTGGGCCCGTTCACAGATACGCAGTATTTT. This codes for CASSLGPFTDTQYF.

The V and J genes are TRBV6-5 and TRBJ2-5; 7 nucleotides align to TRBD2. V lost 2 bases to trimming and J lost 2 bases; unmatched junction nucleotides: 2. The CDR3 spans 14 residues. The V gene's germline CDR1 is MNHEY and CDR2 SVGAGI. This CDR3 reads CASSYGAGQETQYF. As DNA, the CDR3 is TGTGCCAGCAGTTACGGAGCGGGACAAGAGACCCAGTACTTC.

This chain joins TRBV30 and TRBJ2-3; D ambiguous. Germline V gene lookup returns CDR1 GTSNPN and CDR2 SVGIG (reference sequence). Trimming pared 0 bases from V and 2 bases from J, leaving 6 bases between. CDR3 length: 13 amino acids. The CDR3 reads CAWSVKDTDTQYF. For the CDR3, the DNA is TGTGCCTGGAGTGTGAAAGACACAGATACGCAGTATTTT.

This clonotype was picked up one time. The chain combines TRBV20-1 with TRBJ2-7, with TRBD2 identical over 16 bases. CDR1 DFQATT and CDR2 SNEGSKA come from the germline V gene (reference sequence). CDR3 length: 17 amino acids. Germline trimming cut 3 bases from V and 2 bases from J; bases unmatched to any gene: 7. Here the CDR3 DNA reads TGCAGTGCTAGCCCGGGACTAGCGGGGGGGGATCCCTACGAGCAGTACTTC. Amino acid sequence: CSASPGLAGGDPYEQYF.

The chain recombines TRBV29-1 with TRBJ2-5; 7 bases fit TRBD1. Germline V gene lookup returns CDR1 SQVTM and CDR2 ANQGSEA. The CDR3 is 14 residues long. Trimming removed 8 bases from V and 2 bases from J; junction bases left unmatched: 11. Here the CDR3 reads CSILPTDRQETQYF. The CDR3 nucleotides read TGCAGCATCCTGCCTACGGACAGGCAAGAGACCCAGTACTTC.

CDR3 loop: CASSLTGGRPFQYF. The CDR3 bases are TGTGCCAGCAGTTTAACTGGCGGGAGGCCTTTCCAGTACTTC. The gene calls are TRBV27 and TRBJ2-7, with 8 bases fitting TRBD2. Germline trimming cut 2 bases from V and 10 bases from J; bases unmatched to any gene: 10. CDR1 and CDR2 from the germline V gene are MNHEY and SMNVEV (reference sequence). The CDR3 totals 14 residues.

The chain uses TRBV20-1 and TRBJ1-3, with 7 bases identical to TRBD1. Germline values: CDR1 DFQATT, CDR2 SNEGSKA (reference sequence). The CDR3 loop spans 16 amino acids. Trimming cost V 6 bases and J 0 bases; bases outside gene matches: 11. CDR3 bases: TGCAGTGCGTCTAACAGGGGCCACCTCTCTGGAAACACCATATATTTT. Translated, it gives CSASNRGHLSGNTIYF.

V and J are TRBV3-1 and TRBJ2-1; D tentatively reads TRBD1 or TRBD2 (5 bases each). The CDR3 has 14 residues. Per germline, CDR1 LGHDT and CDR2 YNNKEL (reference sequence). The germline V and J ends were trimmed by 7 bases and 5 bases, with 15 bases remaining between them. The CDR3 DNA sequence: TGTGCCAGCACCGACGGGGCGGCGGACAATGAGCAGTTCTTC. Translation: CASTDGAADNEQFF.

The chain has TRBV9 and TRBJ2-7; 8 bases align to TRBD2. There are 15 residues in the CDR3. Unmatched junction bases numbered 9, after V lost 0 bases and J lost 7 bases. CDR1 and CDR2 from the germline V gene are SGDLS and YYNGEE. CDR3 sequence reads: CASSVGGRPVEEQYF. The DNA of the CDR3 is TGTGCCAGCAGCGTAGGCGGGAGGCCTGTTGAGGAGCAGTACTTC.

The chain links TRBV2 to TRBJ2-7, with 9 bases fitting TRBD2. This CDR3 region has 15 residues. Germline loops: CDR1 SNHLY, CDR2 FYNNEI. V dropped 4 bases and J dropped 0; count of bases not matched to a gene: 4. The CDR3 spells CASSAASGASYEQYF. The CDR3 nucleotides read TGTGCCAGCAGTGCCGCTAGCGGGGCCTCCTACGAGCAGTACTTC.

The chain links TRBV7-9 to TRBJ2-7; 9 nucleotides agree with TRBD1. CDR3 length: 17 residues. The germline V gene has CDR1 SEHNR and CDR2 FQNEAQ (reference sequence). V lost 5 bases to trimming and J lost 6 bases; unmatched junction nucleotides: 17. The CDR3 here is CASSLMGGTGINSEQYF. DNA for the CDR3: TGTGCCAGCAGCCTTATGGGAGGGACAGGGATCAACTCCGAGCAGTACTTC.

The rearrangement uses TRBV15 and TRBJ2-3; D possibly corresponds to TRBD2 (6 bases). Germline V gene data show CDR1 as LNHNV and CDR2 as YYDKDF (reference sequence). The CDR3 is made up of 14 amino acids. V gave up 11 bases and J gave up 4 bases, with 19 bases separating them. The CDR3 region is CASQGTSNSDTQYF. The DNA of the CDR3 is TGTGCCTCTCAAGGGACTTCGAACTCAGATACGCAGTATTTT.

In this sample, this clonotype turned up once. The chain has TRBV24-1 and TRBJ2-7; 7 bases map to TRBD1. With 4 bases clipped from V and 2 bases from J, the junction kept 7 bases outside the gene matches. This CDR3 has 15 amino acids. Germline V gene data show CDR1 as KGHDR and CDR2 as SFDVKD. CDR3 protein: CATSDPGQHPYEQYF. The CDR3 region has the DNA TGTGCCACCAGTGACCCGGGACAGCATCCCTACGAGCAGTACTTC.

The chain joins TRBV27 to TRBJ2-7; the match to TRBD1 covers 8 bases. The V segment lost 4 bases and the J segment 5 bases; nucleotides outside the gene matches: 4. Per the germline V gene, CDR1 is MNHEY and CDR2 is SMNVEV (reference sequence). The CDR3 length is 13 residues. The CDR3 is CASSSTGAHEQYF. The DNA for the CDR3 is TGTGCCAGCAGTTCGACAGGGGCCCACGAGCAGTACTTC.